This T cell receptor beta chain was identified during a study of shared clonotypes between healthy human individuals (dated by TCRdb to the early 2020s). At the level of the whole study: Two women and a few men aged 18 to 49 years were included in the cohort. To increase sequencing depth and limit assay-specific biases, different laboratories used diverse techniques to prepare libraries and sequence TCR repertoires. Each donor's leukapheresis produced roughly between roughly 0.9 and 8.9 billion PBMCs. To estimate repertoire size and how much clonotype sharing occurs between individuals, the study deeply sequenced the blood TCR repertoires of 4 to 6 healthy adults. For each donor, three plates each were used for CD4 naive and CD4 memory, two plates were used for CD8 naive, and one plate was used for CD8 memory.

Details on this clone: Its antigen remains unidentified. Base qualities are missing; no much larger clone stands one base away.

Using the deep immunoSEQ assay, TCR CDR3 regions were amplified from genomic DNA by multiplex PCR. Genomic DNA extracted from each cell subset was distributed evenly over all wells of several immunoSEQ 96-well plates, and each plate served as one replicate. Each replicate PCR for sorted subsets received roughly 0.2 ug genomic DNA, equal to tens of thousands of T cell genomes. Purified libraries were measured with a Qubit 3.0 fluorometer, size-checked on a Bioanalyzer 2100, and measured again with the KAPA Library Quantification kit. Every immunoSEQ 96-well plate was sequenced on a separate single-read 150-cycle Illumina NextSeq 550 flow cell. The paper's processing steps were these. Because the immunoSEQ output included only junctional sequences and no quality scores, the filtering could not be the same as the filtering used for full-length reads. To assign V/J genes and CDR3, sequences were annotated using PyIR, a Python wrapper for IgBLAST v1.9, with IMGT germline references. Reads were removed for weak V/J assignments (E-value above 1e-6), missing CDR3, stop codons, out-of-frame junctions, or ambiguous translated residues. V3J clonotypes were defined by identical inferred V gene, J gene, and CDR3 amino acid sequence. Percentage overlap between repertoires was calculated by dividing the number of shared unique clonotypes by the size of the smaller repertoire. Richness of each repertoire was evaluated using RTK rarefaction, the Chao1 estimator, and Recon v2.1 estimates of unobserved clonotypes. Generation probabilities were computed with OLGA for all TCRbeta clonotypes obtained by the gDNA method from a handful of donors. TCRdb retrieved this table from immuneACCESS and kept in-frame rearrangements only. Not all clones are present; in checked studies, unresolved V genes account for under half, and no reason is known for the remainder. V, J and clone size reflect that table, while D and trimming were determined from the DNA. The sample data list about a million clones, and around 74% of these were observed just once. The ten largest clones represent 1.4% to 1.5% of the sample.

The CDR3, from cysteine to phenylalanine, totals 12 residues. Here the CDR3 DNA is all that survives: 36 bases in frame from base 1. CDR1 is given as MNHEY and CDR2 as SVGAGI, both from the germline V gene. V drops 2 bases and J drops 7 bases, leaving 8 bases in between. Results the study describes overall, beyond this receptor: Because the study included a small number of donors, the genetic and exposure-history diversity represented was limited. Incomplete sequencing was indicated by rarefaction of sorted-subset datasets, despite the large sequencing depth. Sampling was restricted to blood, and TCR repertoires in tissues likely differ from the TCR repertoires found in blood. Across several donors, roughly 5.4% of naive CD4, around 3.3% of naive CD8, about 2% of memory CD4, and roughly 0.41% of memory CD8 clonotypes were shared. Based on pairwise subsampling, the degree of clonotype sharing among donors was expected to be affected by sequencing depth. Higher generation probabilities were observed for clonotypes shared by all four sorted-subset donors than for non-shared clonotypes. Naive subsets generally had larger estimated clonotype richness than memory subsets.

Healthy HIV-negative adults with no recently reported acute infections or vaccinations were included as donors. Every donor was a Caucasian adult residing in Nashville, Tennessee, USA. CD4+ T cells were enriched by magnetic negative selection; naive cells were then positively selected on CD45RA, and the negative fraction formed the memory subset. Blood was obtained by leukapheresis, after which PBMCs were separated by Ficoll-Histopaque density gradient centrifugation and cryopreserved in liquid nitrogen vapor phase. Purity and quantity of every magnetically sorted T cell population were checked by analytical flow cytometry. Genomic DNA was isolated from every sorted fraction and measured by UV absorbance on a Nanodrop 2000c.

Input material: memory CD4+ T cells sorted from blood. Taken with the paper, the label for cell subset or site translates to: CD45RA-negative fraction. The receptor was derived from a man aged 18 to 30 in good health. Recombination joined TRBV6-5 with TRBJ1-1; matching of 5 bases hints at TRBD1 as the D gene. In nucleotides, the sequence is TGTGCCAGCAGTTACGGGGGGGGTGAAGCTTTCTTT. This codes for CASSYGGGEAFF.